The rows below give T cell receptor beta chains drawn from one sample of a study of sequential checkpoint blockade in melanoma. Sequencing used immunoSEQ multiplex PCR; TCRdb keeps in-frame clones, though not all of them. The data contain 40,000 or so clones, over 30% of them singletons. The source was tumor tissue (inferred from file names), collected from a patient given nivolumab and ipilimumab in sequence. These receptors were taken from a human donor with melanoma. CDR3s include the opening cysteine and the closing phenylalanine or tryptophan. The D gene is left open where the match is weak. Rows may omit the clone size; those that give it use once, few, many or a size class.

j_gene | v_gene | abundance | d_gene | CDR3nt | CDR3aa
TRBJ2-1 | TRBV12-5 | - | TRBD1 | TGTGCTAGTGGTTTGACCAGAACCGGGACAGAGGCCTACAATGAGCAGTTCTTC | CASGLTRTGTEAYNEQFF
TRBJ1-4 | TRBV28 | few | TRBD1 | TGTGCCACCACGGGACAGGGCGATTCAACTAATGAAAAACTGTTTTTT | CATTGQGDSTNEKLFF
TRBJ2-1 | TRBV15 | - | - | TGTGCCACCAGCAGAGGCGTGTCAGACTACAATGAGCAGTTCTTC | CATSRGVSDYNEQFF
TRBJ2-1 | TRBV9 | - | TRBD2 | TGTGCCAGCAACCCAAGCGGGAGCTCCTACAATGAGCAGTTCTTC | CASNPSGSSYNEQFF
TRBJ2-1 | TRBV5-1 | - | - | TGCGCCAGCAGGGCGGTACAGGGTATCGATGAGCAGTTCTTC | CASRAVQGIDEQFF
TRBJ1-4 | TRBV11-3 | few | - | TGTGCCAGCACCTGGGGGGACTGGAGTGAAAAACTGTTTTTT | CASTWGDWSEKLFF
TRBJ1-2 | TRBV6-8 | many | TRBD1 | TGTGCCAGCAGCCAGGACAGGGACTATGGCTACACCTTC | CASSQDRDYGYTF
TRBJ1-3 | TRBV11-3 | many | - | TGTGCCAGCAGCCCGGACGGATTTGGAAACACCATATATTTT | CASSPDGFGNTIYF
TRBJ2-7 | TRBV6-8 | - | - | TGTGCCAGCAGTTACACAGTTGCCTACGAGCAGTACTTC | CASSYTVAYEQYF
TRBJ2-3 | TRBV11-3 | few | TRBD2 | TGTGCCAGCAGCCCGTCTTTAGCGGGATCAGATACGCAGTATTTT | CASSPSLAGSDTQYF
TRBJ2-2 | TRBV6-8 | - | TRBD1 | TGTGCCAGCAACCGCGAGGGACAGGGCCCCACCGGGGAGCTGTTTTTT | CASNREGQGPTGELFF
TRBJ2-3 | TRBV29-1 | - | - | TGCAGCGCCCGAGGCGGTTTCGGCACAGATACGCAGTATTTT | CSARGGFGTDTQYF
TRBJ1-4 | TRBV11-3 | - | - | TGTGCCAGCAGTTTAACTAACCCGGGATCAACTAATGAAAAACTGTTTTTT | CASSLTNPGSTNEKLFF
TRBJ2-5 | TRBV6-8 | many | TRBD1 | TGTGCCATCAGACAGGGGGCGAAAGAGACCCAGTACTTC | CAIRQGAKETQYF
TRBJ2-5 | TRBV5-1 | - | TRBD2 | TGCGCCAGCAGCGTGACTAGCGGGGGGTCTCAAGAGACCCAGTACTTC | CASSVTSGGSQETQYF
TRBJ2-7 | TRBV5-1 | - | TRBD1 | TGCGCCAGCAGCTTGGGACCGGGACAGGGGATCCCCTACGAGCAGTACTTC | CASSLGPGQGIPYEQYF
TRBJ2-2 | TRBV11-3 | many | - | TGTGCCAGCAGCCCTGGAGAGCGGGTCGGGGAGCTGTTTTTT | CASSPGERVGELFF
TRBJ2-5 | TRBV9 | few | - | TGTGCCAGCAGCGTGCGGGACTCCCCGGATACGGCCCAGTACTTC | CASSVRDSPDTAQYF
TRBJ1-3 | TRBV6-8 | few | TRBD1 | TGTGCCAGCAGCCCCATTACAGGGGGGCACACCATATATTTT | CASSPITGGHTIYF
TRBJ1-1 | TRBV6-8 | few | - | TGTGCCAGCAGTCCTGGTAAGCACCCCGGCGGGAACACTGAAGCTTTCTTT | CASSPGKHPGGNTEAFF
TRBJ2-1 | TRBV11-3 | few | TRBD1 | TGTGCCAGCATACTTGGACAGGGGTTCTACAATGAGCAGTTCTTC | CASILGQGFYNEQFF
TRBJ2-7 | TRBV19 | - | TRBD2 | TGTGCCAGTAGTATAGGGCGGGGGGTCGACGAGCAGTACTTC | CASSIGRGVDEQYF
TRBJ1-5 | TRBV9 | - | - | TGTGCCAGCGGGAGCAGTAGCTTGAATCAGCCCCAGCATTTT | CASGSSSLNQPQHF
TRBJ1-2 | TRBV7-7 | many | - | TGTGCCAGCTTGGAGCAGGGGCTCCTCTATGGCTACACCTTC | CASLEQGLLYGYTF
TRBJ2-7 | TRBV30 | - | TRBD2 | TGTGCCTGGAGCCTTAGCGGGGGGGCCCCCTACGAGCAGTACTTC | CAWSLSGGAPYEQYF
TRBJ2-1 | TRBV6-8 | few | - | TGTGCCAGCACTGAGGGGGGAGGACTCCCTCTGCGCGTTATCAATGAGCAGTTCTTC | CASTEGGGLPLRVINEQFF